This entry lists 29 T cell receptor beta chains sequenced from one sample in a study of blood T cell repertoires in COVID-19. Sequencing used immunoSEQ multiplex PCR; TCRdb keeps in-frame clones, though not all of them. The sample records 120,000 or so clones, around 82% being singletons. Sequenced sample: peripheral blood. The receptors stem from a man younger than 40 with COVID-19, enrolled during active disease.

Only one count was recorded for this clone. J is TRBJ2-3 and V is TRBV6-2 or TRBV6-3; TRBD1 agrees at 9 bases. V was clipped by 2 bases and J by 4 bases; unmatched bases: 13. This CDR3 comprises 18 residues. Germline values: CDR1 MNHEY, CDR2 SVGEGT. The CDR3 loop is CASSYPTRDRVDADTQYF. The CDR3 DNA is TGTGCCAGCAGTTACCCTACCCGGGACAGGGTAGACGCAGATACGCAGTATTTT.

The rearrangement links TRBV5-6 to TRBJ2-7, with TRBD1 matching 10 bases. J was trimmed by 4 bases and V by 4 bases; bases with no gene match: 8. This CDR3 has 15 amino acids. Germline assignment: CDR1 SGHDT and CDR2 YYEEEE. Here the CDR3 DNA reads TGTGCCAGCAGCCTCCTACCGGGACAGGGGTACGAGCAGTACTTC. Residues: CASSLLPGQGYEQYF.

The chain links TRBV7-9 to TRBJ1-1; D is perhaps TRBD1 (6 bases). The germline V gene encodes CDR1 SEHNR and CDR2 FQNEAQ (reference sequence). This CDR3 contains 12 residues. The CDR3 bases are TGTGCAAGCGAGAGGGGGTACACTGAAGCTTTCTTT. It translates to CASERGYTEAFF.

This clone has a single count. The chain couples TRBV18 to TRBJ1-1, with unresolved D. The germline gives CDR1 KGHSH, CDR2 LQKENI. The CDR3 totals 15 residues. With 3 bases removed from V and 0 bases from J, the gap between germline ends came to 11 bases. CDR3 bases: TGTGCCAGCTCACCGAGGCCAGACCTGAACACTGAAGCTTTCTTT. Encoded protein: CASSPRPDLNTEAFF.

The V and J genes are TRBV27 and TRBJ2-7, with 9 nucleotides matching TRBD1. Germline loops: CDR1 MNHEY, CDR2 SMNVEV (reference sequence). With 8 bases clipped from V and 7 bases from J, the junction kept 12 bases outside the gene matches. This CDR3 is 14 amino acids long. CDR3 nucleotide sequence: TGTGCCAGCGGGGCCGACAGGGGGGCAGAAGAGCAGTACTTC. Protein: CASGADRGAEEQYF.

This clone was counted once. The rearrangement joins TRBV3-1 (or the pseudogene TRBV3-2) to TRBJ1-4, with a weak D call TRBD1 (6 bases). There are 17 residues in the CDR3. V lost 1 base to trimming and J lost 4 bases, with 16 bases between them. CDR1 is LGHDT, CDR2 YNNKEL, per germline (reference sequence). The CDR3 protein is CASSQVDRWGLNEKLFF. CDR3 DNA: TGTGCCAGCAGCCAAGTTGACAGATGGGGGCTTAATGAAAAACTGTTTTTT.

The chain is built from TRBV5-1 and TRBJ1-1; maybe TRBD1 (6 bases). Germline values: CDR1 SGHRS, CDR2 YFSETQ. The CDR3 spans 15 residues. The V end lost 2 bases, the J end lost 0 bases, and 11 bases lay between the germline ends. DNA for the CDR3: TGCGCCAGCAGCTTAGACAGGTTGGTGAACACTGAAGCTTTCTTT. It translates to CASSLDRLVNTEAFF.

The chain joins TRBV11-2 to TRBJ1-1; D uncertain. The CDR3 spans 13 residues. Germline V CDR1 and CDR2: SGHAT, FQNNGV. Trimming left V 6 bases short and J 0 bases short, with 8 bases between. This chain's CDR3 is CASRTGLNTEAFF. CDR3 sequence (DNA): TGTGCCAGCAGGACGGGTTTGAACACTGAAGCTTTCTTT.

The chain links TRBV6-5 to TRBJ2-7; 7 bases fit TRBD1. The CDR3 is 15 amino acids. Germline loops: CDR1 MNHEY, CDR2 SVGAGI. Trimming removed 6 bases from V and 6 bases from J; junction bases left unmatched: 14. This CDR3 is CASRVQGPAWGEQYF. Here the CDR3 DNA reads TGTGCCAGCAGAGTACAGGGGCCAGCCTGGGGCGAGCAGTACTTC.

The J gene is TRBJ2-1, the V gene TRBV4-1; D gene unclear. V shed 1 base and J shed 5 bases, with 18 bases lying between them. The CDR3 is 17 residues long. Germline CDR1 MGHRA, CDR2 YSYEKL. The CDR3 nucleotides read TGCGCCAGCAGCCAAGTGGGCTTCTCTAATTTCCACAATGAGCAGTTCTTC. This codes for CASSQVGFSNFHNEQFF.

The chain couples TRBV11-2 to TRBJ2-2, with D hard to call. Germline V gene lookup returns CDR1 SGHAT and CDR2 FQNNGV. The CDR3 runs to 15 residues. Trimming took off 5 bases at V and 4 bases at J, with 14 bases between the two ends. DNA of the CDR3: TGTGCCAGCAGCCACGGCGTAGCCACCACCGGGGAGCTGTTTTTT. Protein: CASSHGVATTGELFF.

The sample holds a few counts of this clone. CDR3 in DNA: TGCGCCAGCAGCAGGGACAGGGAAGGGGGATACCAGGGCTACACCTTC. Translating gives CASSRDREGGYQGYTF. The chain uses TRBV5-1 and TRBJ1-2; 9 bases are shared with TRBD1. After removal of 4 bases from V and 8 bases from J, the junction contained 15 bases not matched to a gene. CDR1 and CDR2 (germline): SGHRS, YFSETQ. This CDR3 contains 16 residues.

The genes are TRBV6-2 or TRBV6-3 and TRBJ2-5; D perhaps matches TRBD2 (5 bases). The CDR3 is made up of 14 amino acids. The ends were cut back, 6 bases at V and 4 bases at J, with 15 bases in the middle. Germline V gives CDR1 MNHEY, CDR2 SVGEGT. CDR3 in DNA: TGTGCCAGCAGCCCCCAGCTAGCATTAGAGACCCAGTACTTC. Encoded protein: CASSPQLALETQYF.

This rearrangement joins TRBV4-1 to TRBJ2-7, with 11 bases that match TRBD2. The germline CDR1 and CDR2 sequences are MGHRA and YSYEKL. The ends lost 0 bases at V and 4 bases at J; junction bases unmatched: 8. The CDR3 length is 17 residues. CDR3 residues: CASSQDLPTSGKYEQYF. The DNA of the CDR3 is TGCGCCAGCAGCCAAGATCTCCCGACTAGCGGGAAGTACGAGCAGTACTTC.

The sample holds a few counts of this clone. This chain links TRBV5-4 with TRBJ2-3; D not certain. Germline V lookup: CDR1 SGHNT, CDR2 YYREEE (reference sequence). This CDR3 spans 13 amino acids. Between the trimmed V and J ends, which lost 0 bases and 2 bases, there was a span of 4 bases. CDR3 in amino acids: CASSLVNTDTQYF. The CDR3, as DNA: TGTGCCAGCAGCTTGGTAAACACAGATACGCAGTATTTT.

This chain connects TRBV13 to TRBJ2-1; the D gene is possibly TRBD2 (6 bases). The CDR3 extends over 16 amino acids. Between the trimmed V and J ends, which lost 1 base and 4 bases, there was a span of 14 bases. Germline loops: CDR1 PRHDT, CDR2 FYEKMQ (reference sequence). The CDR3 protein is CASSLASGTPYNEQFF. The DNA of the CDR3 is TGTGCCAGCAGCTTAGCGTCGGGGACTCCTTACAATGAGCAGTTCTTC.

This clone was detected only once. This rearrangement joins TRBV10-3 to TRBJ1-1; D is uncertain. The CDR3 has 11 residues. Trimming took 8 bases from V and 4 from J, leaving 8 bases between them. Per the germline V gene, CDR1 is ENHRY and CDR2 is SYGVKD. The CDR3 loop is CAISTGTEAFF. The DNA of the CDR3 is TGTGCCATCTCCACGGGCACTGAAGCTTTCTTT.

The rearrangement links TRBV6-4 to TRBJ1-6; D is possibly TRBD1 (5 bases). There are 13 residues in the CDR3. V was clipped by 2 bases and J by 7 bases, with 6 bases between them. The germline CDR1 and CDR2 sequences are MRHNA and SNTAGT. CDR3 sequence: CASSDRGNSPLHF. The CDR3 DNA reads TGTGCCAGCAGTGACAGGGGAAATTCACCCCTCCACTTT.

The gene calls are TRBV2 and TRBJ1-2; the match to TRBD1 covers 9 bases. This CDR3 spans 15 amino acids. Per germline, CDR1 SNHLY and CDR2 FYNNEI. V was pared by 4 bases and J by 5 bases, with 8 bases of the junction left unmatched. The CDR3 reads CASSVGTGRGYGYTF. The CDR3, as DNA: TGTGCCAGCAGTGTCGGGACAGGGAGGGGTTATGGCTACACCTTC.

J is TRBJ2-1 and V is TRBV6-5; 12 bases are shared with TRBD2. The germline gives CDR1 MNHEY, CDR2 SVGAGI. The CDR3 sequence is 15 residues long. The junction had 6 bases not matched to a gene; V was cut back by 7 bases and J by 5 bases. DNA for the CDR3: TGTGCCAGCACCTCCAGGACTAGCGGGAACAATGAGCAGTTCTTC. This gives the protein CASTSRTSGNNEQFF.

Points on this clone: Sequence at one end of the junction differs from germline and may be a read error. V gene TRBV7-7 combines with J gene TRBJ2-5, with 9 nucleotides matching TRBD2. Per the germline V gene, CDR1 is SSHAT and CDR2 is FNYEAQ (reference sequence). The CDR3 sequence is 16 residues long. The CDR3 DNA sequence: TGTGCTAGCAGCTTGGGAGCGGGGGGCCGGGGAGGAACCCAGTACTTC. Protein product: CASSLGAGGRGGTQYF.

The V call is TRBV6-5, the J call TRBJ1-5; 9 nucleotides agree with TRBD1. The junction had 11 bases not matched to a gene; V was cut back by 4 bases and J by 7 bases. The germline gives CDR1 MNHEY, CDR2 SVGAGI. The CDR3 length is 16 residues. The CDR3 sequence is CASSSLGTGLDQPQHF. DNA for the CDR3: TGTGCCAGCAGTTCTCTTGGGACAGGGCTAGACCAGCCCCAGCATTTT.

The chain employs TRBV7-9 and TRBJ1-3; 8 bases map to TRBD1. CDR1 is SEHNR and CDR2 is FQNEAQ in the germline V gene (reference sequence). V dropped 3 bases and J dropped 5; count of bases not matched to a gene: 6. The CDR3 covers 15 residues. CDR3 region: CASSLGQGARNTIYF. CDR3 coding DNA: TGTGCCAGCAGCTTGGGTCAGGGGGCACGAAACACCATATATTTT.

The chain is built from TRBV2 and TRBJ2-5, with D tentatively TRBD1 (6 bases). This CDR3 has 12 amino acids. V was cut by 9 bases and J by 7 bases, with 15 bases left in between. Germline CDR1 and CDR2: SNHLY and FYNNEI. CDR3 residues: CASGQMGWTQYF. The CDR3 DNA sequence: TGTGCCAGTGGACAGATGGGGTGGACCCAGTACTTC.

The chain links TRBV10-1 to TRBJ1-6, with D maybe TRBD1 (5 bases). The CDR3 is made up of 16 amino acids. Germline lookup yields CDR1 WNHNN and CDR2 SYGVQD (reference sequence). V lost 4 bases and J 7 bases, leaving 17 bases between the germline ends. In nucleotides, the CDR3 is TGCGCCAGCAGTGGGGTGTATGGGAAGGGGAATTCACCCCTCCACTTT. It yields the protein CASSGVYGKGNSPLHF.

The chain is built from TRBV11-2 and TRBJ2-7; possibly TRBD2 for D (6 bases). The germline CDR1 and CDR2 sequences are SGHAT and FQNNGV. Trimming left V 6 bases short and J 2 bases short, with 17 bases between. CDR3 length: 15 amino acids. CDR3 sequence (DNA): TGTGCCAGCAGTCATCTCCGGGACTCAACCTACGAGCAGTACTTC. Amino acids: CASSHLRDSTYEQYF.

The CDR3 DNA is TGTGCCAGCAGTGGCGGCGCAGGGAAGAATTCACCCCTCCACTTT. Residues: CASSGGAGKNSPLHF. This chain links TRBV6-1 with TRBJ1-6; perhaps TRBD1 as D (5 bases). V gave up 4 bases and J gave up 7 bases, with 14 bases separating them. Germline V gives CDR1 MNHNS, CDR2 SASEGT. The CDR3 covers 15 residues.

Only a few counts were recorded for this clone. This chain connects TRBV6-5 to TRBJ1-1; 7 nucleotides line up with TRBD1. The CDR3 runs to 13 residues. Germline CDR1 reads MNHEY; CDR2 reads SVGAGI. Losses at the gene ends were 6 bases for V and 4 bases for J; bases not matched to a gene: 5. The chain's CDR3 is CASSRQGFTEAFF. Here the CDR3 DNA reads TGTGCCAGCAGCCGACAGGGTTTCACTGAAGCTTTCTTT.

This chain joins TRBV9 and TRBJ1-1, with unresolved D. Trimming removed 4 bases from V and 2 bases from J, with 9 bases in between. Germline V lookup: CDR1 SGDLS, CDR2 YYNGEE. The CDR3 has 13 amino acids. The CDR3 nucleotides read TGTGCCAGCAGCCCCGACATAAACACTGAAGCTTTCTTT. It is translated as CASSPDINTEAFF.